This TCR beta chain came from a study of T cell changes during pregnancy in multiple sclerosis. Sequencing was performed with immunoSEQ multiplex PCR; in TCRdb, only in-frame clones are kept and a portion is missing. The sample gives 80,000 or so clones, roughly nine tenths of which show up once; 1.4% is in the top ten. CDR3 length: 17 amino acids. Trimming at V came to 3 bases and at J to 9 bases, leaving 12 bases not matched to a gene. The V gene's germline CDR1 is MNHNS and CDR2 SASEGT. The sample in question was peripheral blood, obtained before pregnancy. This TCR came from a female donor with multiple sclerosis, enrolled in a pregnancy study. This chain joins TRBV6-1 and TRBJ2-1; 12 positions agree with TRBD1. The DNA of the CDR3 is TGTGCCAGCAGTGACGCCGGGACAGGGGGCGGGGTAGGTGAGCAGTTCTTC. It specifies CASSDAGTGGGVGEQFF.